Below, 29 T cell receptor beta chains from the same sample are listed, as sequenced in a study of blood T cell dynamics during melanoma immunotherapy (dated by TCRdb to the early 2020s). The sample's time point label, in plain terms: pre-treatment baseline. To prepare the library, the immunoSEQ multiplex PCR assay was applied. TCRdb took over this immuneACCESS table, retaining in-frame rearrangements with V and J assigned. Such tables are incomplete; in checked studies, under half of the missing clones stem from an unresolved V gene, and the remainder is unexplained. Recorded for this sample are more than 8,500 clones; 86% of them occurred a single time. Around 10% of the sample is taken by the ten largest. The sequenced sample was blood, obtained from a patient treated with checkpoint blockade. The receptors shown here come from a human donor with melanoma.

The V call is TRBV2, the J call TRBJ2-5, with a possible D match to TRBD2 (6 bases). Germline-derived CDR1 and CDR2 are SNHLY and FYNNEI. CDR3 length: 13 amino acids. Trimming removed 8 bases from V and 2 bases from J, with 12 bases in between. The CDR3 is CASLLAEQETQYF. The CDR3 DNA reads as TGTGCCAGCTTATTAGCGGAACAAGAGACCCAGTACTTC.

J is TRBJ1-1 and V is TRBV30; no clear D. Trimming removed 8 bases at V and 5 bases at J, with 15 bases between. Germline V gene data show CDR1 as GTSNPN and CDR2 as SVGIG (reference sequence). This CDR3 is 12 amino acids long. The CDR3 loop reads CATSQGRTEAFF. DNA of the CDR3: TGTGCCACCTCCCAAGGACGGACTGAAGCTTTCTTT.

The rearrangement joins TRBV10-3 to TRBJ1-5; D not certain. Trimming removed 4 bases from V and 4 bases from J, with 8 bases in between. CDR3 size: 13 residues. CDR1 is ENHRY and CDR2 is SYGVKD in the germline V gene. CDR3 amino acids: CAISVEGNQPQHF. DNA for the CDR3: TGTGCCATCAGTGTGGAGGGAAATCAGCCCCAGCATTTT.

This chain uses TRBV7-9 with TRBJ1-4, with no clear D. The length of the CDR3 is 15 residues. Deletions cut 7 bases from V and 0 bases from J, with 12 bases between. CDR1 is SEHNR and CDR2 is FQNEAQ in the germline V gene (reference sequence). This CDR3 is CASNQGAATNEKLFF. CDR3 nucleotides: TGTGCCAGCAACCAAGGCGCGGCAACTAATGAAAAACTGTTTTTT.

The chain links TRBV5-1 to TRBJ2-5, with D possibly matching TRBD1 (6 bases). The ends were cut back, 2 bases at V and 5 bases at J, with 10 bases in the middle. The length of the CDR3 is 13 residues. CDR1 and CDR2 from the germline V gene are SGHRS and YFSETQ. The CDR3 bases are TGCGCCAGCAGCTTACAGGGTGGGGAGACCCAGTACTTC. Translating it yields CASSLQGGETQYF.

The V and J genes are TRBV10-3 and TRBJ2-7, with TRBD1 identical over 8 bases. V dropped 3 bases and J dropped 0; count of bases not matched to a gene: 7. There are 16 residues in the CDR3. From germline, CDR1 is ENHRY and CDR2 SYGVKD. In DNA, the CDR3 is TGTGCCATCAGTGAACCAGGGGGCGTCCACTCCTACGAGCAGTACTTC. Encoded protein: CAISEPGGVHSYEQYF.

J is TRBJ2-1 and V is TRBV30; TRBD2 might be the D (5 bases). The CDR3 totals 13 residues. From germline, CDR1 is GTSNPN and CDR2 SVGIG (reference sequence). Trimming stripped 5 bases from V and 0 bases from J, with 8 bases between. CDR3 in amino acids: CAWRGISYNEQFF. In nucleotides, the CDR3 is TGTGCCTGGCGGGGTATCTCCTACAATGAGCAGTTCTTC.

The chain recombines TRBV6-1 with TRBJ1-1; D possibly corresponds to TRBD1 (6 bases). Germline values: CDR1 MNHNS, CDR2 SASEGT. V lost 6 bases and J 7 bases, leaving 15 bases between the germline ends. This CDR3 spans 13 amino acids. CDR3 DNA sequence: TGTGCCAGCAGCTCTACAGGGACCAGTGAAGCTTTCTTT. The encoded protein is CASSSTGTSEAFF.

V usage is TRBV5-4 and J usage is TRBJ2-7; TRBD1 agrees at 7 bases. After removal of 0 bases from V and 3 bases from J, the junction contained 3 bases not matched to a gene. The CDR3 extends over 14 amino acids. CDR1 and CDR2 from the germline V gene are SGHNT and YYREEE (reference sequence). CDR3 nucleotides: TGTGCCAGCAGCTTGGGACAGGGTAACTACGAGCAGTACTTC. Translation: CASSLGQGNYEQYF.

The chain recombines TRBV5-1 with TRBJ1-3; 7 bases align to TRBD1. The germline CDR1 and CDR2 sequences are SGHRS and YFSETQ. V gave up 1 base and J gave up 2 bases; unmatched junction bases: 0. There are 14 residues in the CDR3. Here the CDR3 reads CASSLTGAGNTIYF. CDR3 nucleotides: TGCGCCAGCAGCTTGACAGGGGCTGGAAACACCATATATTTT.

The rearrangement uses TRBV7-9 and TRBJ2-1; 10 bases are a match to TRBD1. The CDR3 has 15 amino acids. V lost 5 bases and J lost 6; bases outside the gene matches: 7. Germline assignment: CDR1 SEHNR and CDR2 FQNEAQ (reference sequence). CDR3 residues: CASSIRQGALNEQFF. CDR3 bases: TGTGCCAGCAGCATTCGACAGGGGGCCCTCAATGAGCAGTTCTTC.

The chain couples TRBV5-4 to TRBJ2-1; TRBD1 agrees at 9 bases. This CDR3 has 15 residues. From germline, CDR1 is SGHNT and CDR2 YYREEE (reference sequence). J gave up 3 bases and V 5 bases, and 6 bases lay outside the gene matches. The CDR3 reads CASRLPGQGYNEQFF. The CDR3 DNA reads TGTGCCAGCAGGCTCCCGGGACAGGGCTACAATGAGCAGTTCTTC.

This chain joins TRBV6-1 and TRBJ2-7; D call uncertain. CDR1 and CDR2 (germline): MNHNS, SASEGT. Trimming pared 4 bases from V and 0 bases from J, leaving 7 bases between. The CDR3 is 13 residues long. In DNA, the CDR3 is TGTGCCAGCAGTGTAGAGTTCTCCTACGAGCAGTACTTC. This sequence encodes CASSVEFSYEQYF.

V usage is TRBV6-5 and J usage is TRBJ2-1, with 7 bases lining up with TRBD2. The CDR3 totals 15 residues. Germline V gene lookup returns CDR1 MNHEY and CDR2 SVGAGI. With V trimmed by 6 bases and J by 4 bases, 9 bases remained unmatched. The CDR3 nucleotides are TGTGCCAGCAGGAAACCGGGACTACCATACAATGAGCAGTTCTTC. Its translation: CASRKPGLPYNEQFF.

The chain links TRBV6-1 to TRBJ1-1; TRBD1 matches 7 bases. CDR1 and CDR2 (germline): MNHNS, SASEGT. With 6 bases clipped from V and 5 bases from J, the junction kept 9 bases outside the gene matches. This CDR3 is 14 amino acids long. This CDR3 reads CASSRQGVETEAFF. In DNA form, the CDR3 reads TGTGCCAGCAGCAGACAGGGTGTCGAGACTGAAGCTTTCTTT.

This rearrangement joins TRBV27 to TRBJ1-5; D is perhaps TRBD1 (5 bases). The CDR3 runs 14 residues. Germline assignment: CDR1 MNHEY and CDR2 SMNVEV (reference sequence). The germline V and J ends were trimmed by 8 bases and 6 bases, with 17 bases remaining between them. The CDR3 nucleotides read TGTGCCAGCGCCGTTAGGAGGGACGGTCAGCCCCAGCATTTT. This sequence encodes CASAVRRDGQPQHF.

This rearrangement joins TRBV6-6 to TRBJ1-4, with no clear D. Germline V CDR1 and CDR2: MNHNY, SVGAGI (reference sequence). V gave up 2 bases and J gave up 7 bases, with 11 bases separating them. The CDR3 length is 14 residues. The CDR3: CASSYVSGVEKLFF. The CDR3 region has the DNA TGTGCCAGCAGTTACGTCTCAGGTGTTGAAAAACTGTTTTTT.

This clone was seen a handful of times. The chain recombines TRBV30 with TRBJ1-1, with TRBD1 identical over 7 bases. The germline V gene has CDR1 GTSNPN and CDR2 SVGIG (reference sequence). V gave up 4 bases and J gave up 1 base; unmatched junction bases: 6. This CDR3 has 14 amino acids. The CDR3 region has the DNA TGTGCCTGGACCCGGACAGGCCGGAACACTGAAGCTTTCTTT. It codes for CAWTRTGRNTEAFF.

V is TRBV18 and J is TRBJ2-7; D not certain. Germline CDR1 and CDR2: KGHSH and LQKENI. The length of the CDR3 is 14 residues. The V end lost 3 bases, the J end lost 1 base, and 10 bases lay between the germline ends. Written as DNA, the CDR3 is TGTGCCAGCTCACCGGCTTCACGTTCCTACGAGCAGTACTTC. It is translated as CASSPASRSYEQYF.

This chain uses TRBV6-5 with TRBJ1-2, with 8 positions matching TRBD1. CDR3 length: 13 amino acids. Germline CDR1 and CDR2: MNHEY and SVGAGI. V was clipped by 7 bases and J by 2 bases; unmatched bases: 3. CDR3 sequence (DNA): TGTGCCAGCACCAACAGGGGGAACTATGGCTACACCTTC. It is translated as CASTNRGNYGYTF.

The rearrangement joins TRBV18 to TRBJ2-1; 14 positions agree with TRBD2. The ends lost 3 bases at V and 4 bases at J; junction bases unmatched: 2. CDR1 KGHSH and CDR2 LQKENI come from the germline V gene. The CDR3 length is 16 residues. Here the CDR3 reads CASSPRTSGGYNEQFF. The CDR3 DNA sequence: TGTGCCAGCTCACCCCGGACTAGCGGGGGGTACAATGAGCAGTTCTTC.

The rearrangement links TRBV28 to TRBJ2-2, with unresolved D. CDR3 size: 12 residues. The V end lost 6 bases, the J end lost 4 bases, and 6 bases lay between the germline ends. Germline lookup yields CDR1 MDHEN and CDR2 SYDVKM. The DNA for the CDR3 is TGTGCCAGCAGGAGACTCACCGGGGAGCTGTTTTTT. Protein sequence: CASRRLTGELFF.

This rearrangement joins TRBV10-3 to TRBJ2-3, with TRBD1 matching 8 bases. Germline V lookup: CDR1 ENHRY, CDR2 SYGVKD. CDR3 length: 17 residues. Unmatched junction bases numbered 9, after V lost 4 bases and J lost 0 bases. The CDR3 protein is CAISGGQGKSSTDTQYF. DNA for the CDR3: TGTGCCATCAGTGGTGGACAGGGAAAGTCTAGCACAGATACGCAGTATTTT.

The V gene is TRBV28, the J gene TRBJ1-1; D possibly corresponds to TRBD1 (5 bases). With 8 bases removed from V and 5 bases from J, the gap between germline ends came to 21 bases. The V gene's germline CDR1 is MDHEN and CDR2 SYDVKM. The CDR3 contains 15 residues. DNA for the CDR3: TGTGCCAGCGCATTGGCAGGGCGAATTGGGACTGAAGCTTTCTTT. Translated, it gives CASALAGRIGTEAFF.

V and J are TRBV5-1 and TRBJ2-1; 11 bases agree with TRBD2. Germline assignment: CDR1 SGHRS and CDR2 YFSETQ. The CDR3 is 15 amino acids. V shed 4 bases, J shed 4 bases, and the junction held 4 bases outside the gene matches. CDR3 in amino acids: CASSILAGGYNEQFF. The DNA for the CDR3 is TGCGCCAGCAGCATTCTAGCGGGGGGTTACAATGAGCAGTTCTTC.

This clone occurred a few times. The gene calls are TRBV6-1 and TRBJ1-5, with no clear D. Per germline, CDR1 MNHNS and CDR2 SASEGT. V was shortened by 8 bases and J by 1 base, with 3 bases between the two germline ends. The CDR3 loop spans 11 amino acids. The CDR3, as DNA: TGTGCCAGCGGAAGCAATCAGCCCCAGCATTTT. It yields the protein CASGSNQPQHF.

The chain couples TRBV9 to TRBJ1-1; 10 nucleotides line up with TRBD1. From germline, CDR1 is SGDLS and CDR2 YYNGEE. J lost 3 bases, V lost 2 bases, and 4 bases had no gene match. The CDR3 extends over 15 amino acids. The CDR3 DNA reads as TGTGCCAGCAGCGTCGGGACAGGGGCTTACACTGAAGCTTTCTTT. Encoded protein: CASSVGTGAYTEAFF.

A remark on this clone: The junction and the germline gene differ at one end; a read error may be behind it. The genes are TRBV28 and TRBJ2-7; 8 bases are a match to TRBD2. The germline V gene has CDR1 MDHEN and CDR2 SYDVKM. The CDR3 runs to 12 residues. The DNA of the CDR3 is TGTGCCAGCAGCTTAGCGGGGTACGAGCGGTACTTC. Translated: CASSLAGYERYF. Looking up the rest from reference TRBV28 and TRBJ2-7 gives the full variable domain: DVKVTQSSRYLVKRTGEKVFLECVQDMDHENMFWYRQDPGLGLRLIYFSYDVKMKEKGDIPEGYSVSREKKERFSLILESASTNQTSMYLCASSLAGYERYFGPGTRLTVT.

The chain has TRBV9 and TRBJ1-6; a possible D gene is TRBD1 (5 bases). This CDR3 has 18 residues. Trimming stripped 1 base from V and 7 bases from J, with 21 bases between. The germline V gene encodes CDR1 SGDLS and CDR2 YYNGEE. CDR3 sequence reads: CASSVRGRPGGWNSPLHF. CDR3 nucleotide sequence: TGTGCCAGCAGCGTAAGAGGGCGACCGGGGGGGTGGAATTCACCCCTCCACTTT.